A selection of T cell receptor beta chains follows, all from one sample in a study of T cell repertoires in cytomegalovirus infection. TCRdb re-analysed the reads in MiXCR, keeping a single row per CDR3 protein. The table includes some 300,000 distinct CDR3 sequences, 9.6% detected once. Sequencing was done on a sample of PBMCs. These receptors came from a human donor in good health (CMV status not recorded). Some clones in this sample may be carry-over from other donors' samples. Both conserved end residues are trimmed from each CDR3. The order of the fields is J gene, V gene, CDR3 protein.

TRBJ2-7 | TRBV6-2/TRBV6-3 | ASSVAGFGSYEQY
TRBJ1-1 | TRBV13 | ASSLLGGDDEAF
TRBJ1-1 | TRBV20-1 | SAKRGGRNTEAF
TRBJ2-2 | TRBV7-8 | ASSRTGGRGAGELF
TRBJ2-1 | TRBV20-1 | SARLTSGRSWNEQF
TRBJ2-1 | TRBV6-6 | ASSYGTEYNEQF
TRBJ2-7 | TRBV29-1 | SVEDQQSSSYEQY
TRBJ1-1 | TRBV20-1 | STQDPLNTEAF
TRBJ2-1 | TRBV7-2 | ASSTDRGNEQF
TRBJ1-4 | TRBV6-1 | ASSYTLFPGRNEKLF
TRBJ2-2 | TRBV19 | ASMEGSGGANTGELF
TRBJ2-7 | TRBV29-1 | SVGTGTGNSEQY
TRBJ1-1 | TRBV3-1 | ASSQWVRRPGEAF
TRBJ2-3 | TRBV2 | ASRGVAGARDTQY
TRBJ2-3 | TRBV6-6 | ASSYVTALTDTQY
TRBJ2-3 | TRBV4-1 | ASSQISGGVDTQY
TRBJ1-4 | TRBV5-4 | ASKLGGASTNEKLF
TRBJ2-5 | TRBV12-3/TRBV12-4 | ASSKQGADLGETQY
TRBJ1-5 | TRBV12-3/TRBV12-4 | ASSLSGGYQPQH
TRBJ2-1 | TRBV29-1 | SFRGDGYNEQF
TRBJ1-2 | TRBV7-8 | ASSLSGPNYGYT
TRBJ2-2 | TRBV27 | ASSPAAGGTTGELF
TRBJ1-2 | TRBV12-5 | ASGLPRPGVYGYT
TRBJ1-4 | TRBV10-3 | AASAGAPGNEKLF
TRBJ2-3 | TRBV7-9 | ASSLRRQVQSLYPTDTQY
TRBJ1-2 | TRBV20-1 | SAAQPGSRGRDGYT
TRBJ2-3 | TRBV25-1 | ASSEGTDTQY
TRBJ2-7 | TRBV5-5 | ASSGAWAYEQY
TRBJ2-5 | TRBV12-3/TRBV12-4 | ASSLRRREETQY
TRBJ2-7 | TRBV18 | ASSPWRTGLYEQY
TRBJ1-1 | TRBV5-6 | ASSSLTTALRAF
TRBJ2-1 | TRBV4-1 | ASSPDAWGTRKF
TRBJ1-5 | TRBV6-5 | ASSYGAGPNQPQH
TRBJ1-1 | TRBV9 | ASSVGTGNSEAF
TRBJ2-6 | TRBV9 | ASSTDGSGANVLT
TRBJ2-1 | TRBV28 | ASSLMAGGYNEQF
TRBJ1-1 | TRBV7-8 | ASSLRDSQAHLNTEAF
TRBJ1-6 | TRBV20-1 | SASAGTGSSPLH
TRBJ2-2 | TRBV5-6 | ASSPKGALSGELF
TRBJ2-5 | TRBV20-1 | SASEVGQAQETQY
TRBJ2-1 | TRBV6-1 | ASTPRPDLFDEQF
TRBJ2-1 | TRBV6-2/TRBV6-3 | ASSLLAGKGNEQF
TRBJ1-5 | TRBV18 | ASSPDRTYQPQH
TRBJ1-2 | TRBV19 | ASSSYRDQVSTYGYT
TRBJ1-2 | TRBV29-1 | SVVHTRNYGYT
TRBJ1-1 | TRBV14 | ASSQRTEAF